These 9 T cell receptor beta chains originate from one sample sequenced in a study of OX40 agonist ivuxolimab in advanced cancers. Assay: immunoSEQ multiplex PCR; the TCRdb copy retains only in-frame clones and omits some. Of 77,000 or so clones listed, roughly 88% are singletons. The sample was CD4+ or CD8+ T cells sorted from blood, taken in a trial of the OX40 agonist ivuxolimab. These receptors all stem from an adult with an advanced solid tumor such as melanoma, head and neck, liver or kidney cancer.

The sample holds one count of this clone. The CDR3: CASSKMQGVTDTQYF. The CDR3 nucleotides read TGTGCCAGCAGTAAGATGCAGGGGGTCACAGATACGCAGTATTTT. This chain connects TRBV5-5 to TRBJ2-3; 7 bases align to TRBD1. Germline V CDR1 and CDR2: SGHKS, YYEKEE (reference sequence). The CDR3 has 15 amino acids. With 5 bases clipped from V and 2 bases from J, the junction kept 8 bases outside the gene matches.

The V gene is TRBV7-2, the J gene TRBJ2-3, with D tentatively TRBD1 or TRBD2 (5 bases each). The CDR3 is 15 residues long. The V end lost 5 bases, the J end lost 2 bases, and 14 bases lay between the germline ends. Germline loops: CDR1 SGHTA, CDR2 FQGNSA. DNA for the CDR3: TGTGCCAGCAGCCCAACTAGGGGCCTCACAGATACGCAGTATTTT. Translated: CASSPTRGLTDTQYF. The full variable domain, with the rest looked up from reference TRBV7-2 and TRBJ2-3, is GAGVSQSPSNKVTEKGKDVELRCDPISGHTALYWYRQSLGQGLEFLIYFQGNSAPDKSGLPSDRFSAERTGGSVSTLTIQRTQQEDSAVYLCASSPTRGLTDTQYFGPGTRLTVL.

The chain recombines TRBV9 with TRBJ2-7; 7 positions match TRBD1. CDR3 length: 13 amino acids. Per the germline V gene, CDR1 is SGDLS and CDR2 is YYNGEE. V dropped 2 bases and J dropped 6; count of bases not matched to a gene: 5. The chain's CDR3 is CASSVDTGVEQYF. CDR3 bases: TGTGCCAGCAGCGTCGATACAGGGGTCGAGCAGTACTTC.

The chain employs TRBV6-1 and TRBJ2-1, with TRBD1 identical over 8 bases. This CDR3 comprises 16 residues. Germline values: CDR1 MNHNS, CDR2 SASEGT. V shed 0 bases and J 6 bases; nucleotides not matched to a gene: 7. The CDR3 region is CASSEAGQGASNEQFF. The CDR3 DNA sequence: TGTGCCAGCAGTGAAGCGGGGCAGGGGGCGTCCAATGAGCAGTTCTTC.

The CDR3 is CASSYSFGPAGYTF. The CDR3 DNA reads as TGTGCCAGCAGTTACTCCTTCGGTCCCGCTGGCTACACCTTC. The rearrangement uses TRBV6-6 and TRBJ1-2; D call uncertain. There are 14 residues in the CDR3. The V and J ends lost 0 bases and 7 bases respectively, with 12 bases between them. The V gene's germline CDR1 is MNHNY and CDR2 SVGAGI (reference sequence).

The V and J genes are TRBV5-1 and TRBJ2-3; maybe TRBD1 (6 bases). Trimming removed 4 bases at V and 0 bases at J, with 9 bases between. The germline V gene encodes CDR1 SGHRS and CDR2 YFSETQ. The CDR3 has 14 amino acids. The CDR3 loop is CASSEGTSTDTQYF. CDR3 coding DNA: TGCGCCAGCAGCGAAGGGACAAGCACAGATACGCAGTATTTT.

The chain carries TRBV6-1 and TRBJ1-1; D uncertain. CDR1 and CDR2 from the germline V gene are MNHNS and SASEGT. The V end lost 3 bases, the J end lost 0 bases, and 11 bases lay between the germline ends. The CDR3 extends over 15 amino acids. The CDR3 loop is CASSDTDRMNTEAFF. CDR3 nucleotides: TGTGCCAGCAGTGATACGGACCGAATGAACACTGAAGCTTTCTTT.

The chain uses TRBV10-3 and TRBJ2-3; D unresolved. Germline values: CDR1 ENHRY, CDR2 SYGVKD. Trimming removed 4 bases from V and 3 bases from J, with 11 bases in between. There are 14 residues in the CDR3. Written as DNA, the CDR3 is TGTGCCATCAGTGTCCTAACAGATACAGATACGCAGTATTTT. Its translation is CAISVLTDTDTQYF.

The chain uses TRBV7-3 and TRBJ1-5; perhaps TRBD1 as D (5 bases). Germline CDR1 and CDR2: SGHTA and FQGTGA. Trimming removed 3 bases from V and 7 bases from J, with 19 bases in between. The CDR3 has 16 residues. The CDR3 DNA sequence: TGTGCCAGCAGCTTTTCTTATTTGGGGGTTTGGCAGCCCCAGCATTTT. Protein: CASSFSYLGVWQPQHF.